This record looks at one T cell receptor beta chain sequence and its context. These data belong to a study of blood T cell repertoires in COVID-19. Source study methods: Reference gene primer amplification gave nucleated cell count estimates. Here immunoSEQ multiplex PCR was the method, and the copy in TCRdb shows in-frame clones only, minus some. That table supplies the V and J calls and clone size; D and trimming were determined from the DNA. The sample contains roughly 200,000 clones, around 85% of which appear only once. The junction had 10 bases not matched to a gene; V was cut back by 4 bases and J by 6 bases. CDR1 is LNHDA and CDR2 is SQIVND in the germline V gene (reference sequence). The CDR3 covers 15 residues.

V usage is TRBV19 and J usage is TRBJ2-7; 9 nucleotides align to TRBD2. The sample taken for sequencing was PBMCs or T cells enriched from blood (not recorded which). This TCR was recovered from a man in his forties or fifties who had recovered from COVID-19. The CDR3 nucleotides are TGTGCCAGTAGTAACTCAGGGACTAGCTTAGCCGAGCAGTACTTC. Encoded protein: CASSNSGTSLAEQYF.